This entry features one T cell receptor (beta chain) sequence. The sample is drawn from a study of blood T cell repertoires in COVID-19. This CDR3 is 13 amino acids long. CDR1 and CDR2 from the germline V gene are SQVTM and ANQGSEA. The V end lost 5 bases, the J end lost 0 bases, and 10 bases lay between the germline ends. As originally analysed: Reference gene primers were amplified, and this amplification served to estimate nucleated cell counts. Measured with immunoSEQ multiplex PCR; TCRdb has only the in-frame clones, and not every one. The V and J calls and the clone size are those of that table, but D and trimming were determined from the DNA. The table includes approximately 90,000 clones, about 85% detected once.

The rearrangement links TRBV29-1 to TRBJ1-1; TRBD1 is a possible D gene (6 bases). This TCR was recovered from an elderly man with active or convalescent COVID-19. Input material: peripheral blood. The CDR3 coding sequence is TGCAGCGTTCGAGGACAGATGAACACTGAAGCTTTCTTT. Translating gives CSVRGQMNTEAFF. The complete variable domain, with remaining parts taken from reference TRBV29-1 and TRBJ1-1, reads SAVISQKPSRDICQRGTSLTIQCQVDSQVTMMFWYRQQPGQSLTLIATANQGSEATYESGFVIDKFPISRPNLTFSTLTVSNMSPEDSSIYLCSVRGQMNTEAFFGQGTRLTVV.